What follows are 18 T cell receptor beta chains derived from one specimen sequenced in a study of spatial heterogeneity in lung cancer. One entry per CDR3 protein results from TCRdb running MiXCR on the 5' RACE reads. In the table there are 1,100 or so distinct CDR3 sequences, roughly 27% of which are singletons. As to time point: sample taken at primary tumor resection. The starting material was normal lung tissue next to the tumor, obtained at surgery. The receptors originated from a female donor with early-stage non-small cell lung cancer.

By share of the sample, this clonotype is medium-sized. The chain carries TRBV5-1 and TRBJ1-2, with D possibly being TRBD1 (5 bases). The V end was cut by 1 base, the J end by 4 bases, with 14 bases between. This CDR3 has 15 amino acids. CDR1 and CDR2 (germline): SGHRS, YFSETQ. CDR3 coding DNA: TGCGCCAGCAGCTTGAATCAGGGCTTGGTCTATGGCTACACCTTC. This codes for CASSLNQGLVYGYTF.

By frequency in the sample, this clonotype is medium-sized. V is TRBV5-4 and J is TRBJ1-2; 7 nucleotides align to TRBD1. CDR1 is SGHNT and CDR2 is YYREEE in the germline V gene (reference sequence). V lost 5 bases to trimming and J lost 5 bases; unmatched junction nucleotides: 6. CDR3 length: 13 residues. Here the CDR3 DNA reads TGTGCCAGCAGTGAGACAGGGTCGTATGGCTACACCTTC. Its translation is CASSETGSYGYTF.

Judged by abundance, this clonotype is medium-sized. V usage is TRBV19 and J usage is TRBJ2-3; D unclear. Germline CDR1 and CDR2: LNHDA and SQIVND (reference sequence). The CDR3 is made up of 14 amino acids. Between the trimmed V and J ends, which lost 6 bases and 2 bases, there was a span of 12 bases. CDR3 DNA: TGTGCCAGTAGGGGCAGGTGGGACACAGATACGCAGTATTTT. This gives the protein CASRGRWDTDTQYF.

This clonotype was seen only a few times. The V and J genes are TRBV29-1 and TRBJ1-1; 8 bases align to TRBD1. CDR1 and CDR2 (germline): SQVTM, ANQGSEA. Unmatched junction bases numbered 1, after V lost 6 bases and J lost 1 base. CDR3 length: 12 amino acids. The CDR3 DNA sequence: TGCAGCGTCGGGACAGGGAACACTGAAGCTTTCTTT. Its protein is CSVGTGNTEAFF.

In its sample, this clonotype ranks as large. The rearrangement joins TRBV11-3 to TRBJ2-7; D gene ambiguous. V was shortened by 0 bases and J by 1 base, with 10 bases between the two germline ends. The CDR3 runs to 15 residues. Germline V gene lookup returns CDR1 SGHNT and CDR2 YENEEA. The CDR3 DNA reads TGTGCCAGCAGCTTAGAATCGCCCGGATCCTACGAGCAGTACTTC. Amino acids: CASSLESPGSYEQYF.

By share, this clonotype counts as medium-sized. The chain links TRBV5-4 to TRBJ2-3; either TRBD1 or TRBD2 may supply D (5 bases each). The CDR3 consists of 14 residues. The ends were cut back, 4 bases at V and 8 bases at J, with 17 bases in the middle. In germline, CDR1 is SGHNT, CDR2 YYREEE (reference sequence). The CDR3 DNA reads TGTGCCAGCAGCGGGACCGCGGCATCTGGTACGCAGTATTTT. It translates to CASSGTAASGTQYF.

By share of the sample, this clonotype is medium-sized. The rearrangement links TRBV5-6 to TRBJ2-7, with D unresolved. V was clipped by 0 bases and J by 4 bases, with 8 bases between them. This CDR3 is 13 amino acids long. Germline CDR1 and CDR2: SGHDT and YYEEEE. The CDR3: CASSLDVEYEQYF. The CDR3, as DNA: TGTGCCAGCAGCTTGGACGTTGAGTACGAGCAGTACTTC.

This clonotype is classed as large (0.1 to 1%). The V gene is TRBV7-2, the J gene TRBJ1-3; D call uncertain. The length of the CDR3 is 12 residues. V was shortened by 4 bases and J by 5 bases, with 6 bases between the two germline ends. Germline V gives CDR1 SGHTA, CDR2 FQGNSA. CDR3 DNA: TGTGCCAGCAGCTCGGAGAGAAACACCATATATTTT. Its protein product is CASSSERNTIYF.

The V and J genes are TRBV11-2 and TRBJ1-1; D is unclear. CDR1 is SGHAT and CDR2 is FQNNGV in the germline V gene. This CDR3 contains 12 residues. V was shortened by 5 bases and J by 1 base, with 5 bases between the two germline ends. CDR3 residues: CASSAQNTEAFF. CDR3 bases: TGTGCCAGCAGCGCCCAGAACACTGAAGCTTTCTTT.

The chain has TRBV27 and TRBJ2-6; D tentatively reads TRBD1 or TRBD2 (5 bases each). CDR3 length equals 19 residues. Germline V lookup: CDR1 MNHEY, CDR2 SMNVEV (reference sequence). V lost 6 bases to trimming and J lost 2 bases, with 23 bases between them. The CDR3 DNA sequence: TGTGCCAGCAGCTTGACCGCCACCTGGGGGACGGCTGGGGCCAACGTCCTGACTTTC. As protein: CASSLTATWGTAGANVLTF.

The rearrangement uses TRBV2 and TRBJ2-1; TRBD1 or TRBD2 may be the D gene (5 bases each). The CDR3 consists of 14 residues. Germline loops: CDR1 SNHLY, CDR2 FYNNEI. V was shortened by 9 bases and J by 0 bases, with 12 bases between the two germline ends. The CDR3 nucleotides are TGTGCCAGGGGGGATCCTCGCTCCTACAATGAGCAGTTCTTC. Translation gives CARGDPRSYNEQFF.

This clonotype has only a few counts. The chain has TRBV5-1 and TRBJ2-1; 7 bases match TRBD2. This CDR3 comprises 15 residues. V was clipped by 0 bases and J by 5 bases; unmatched bases: 5. Per germline, CDR1 SGHRS and CDR2 YFSETQ. The DNA of the CDR3 is TGCGCCAGCAGCTTGGTACGGGAGGCCCACAATGAGCAGTTCTTC. Translating gives CASSLVREAHNEQFF.

The CDR3 sequence: CASSPFPYEQYF. The CDR3 nucleotides read TGTGCCAGCAGTCCATTTCCTTACGAGCAGTACTTC. The rearrangement links TRBV12-3 or TRBV12-4 to TRBJ2-7, with D unresolved. The CDR3 sequence is 12 residues long. The ends were cut back, 5 bases at V and 4 bases at J, with 9 bases in the middle.

CDR3 coding DNA: TGTGCCAGCAGCGAAACCGGGACAGGCACTGAGCAGTTCTTC. It encodes CASSETGTGTEQFF. The rearrangement uses TRBV7-9 and TRBJ2-1; 8 bases line up with TRBD1. This CDR3 comprises 14 residues. The germline V gene has CDR1 SEHNR and CDR2 FQNEAQ (reference sequence). With 5 bases clipped from V and 9 bases from J, the junction kept 9 bases outside the gene matches.

Judged by abundance, this clonotype is medium-sized. The chain links TRBV29-1 to TRBJ1-2, with 9 nucleotides matching TRBD1. The trim removed 7 bases at V and 2 bases at J, leaving 5 bases unmatched. In germline, CDR1 is SQVTM, CDR2 ANQGSEA. The CDR3 has 13 amino acids. The CDR3 loop reads CSAGTGSNYGYTF. DNA for the CDR3: TGCAGCGCCGGGACAGGGAGCAACTATGGCTACACCTTC.

V and J are TRBV11-2 and TRBJ2-1, with 8 bases fitting TRBD2. V was clipped by 1 base and J by 0 bases; unmatched bases: 8. The CDR3 totals 18 residues. CDR1 SGHAT and CDR2 FQNNGV come from the germline V gene. The CDR3 bases are TGTGCCAGCAGCTTAGTCCCTAGCGGGCCCAACTCCTACAATGAGCAGTTCTTC. The encoded protein is CASSLVPSGPNSYNEQFF.

This clonotype is labeled as large. The genes are TRBV6-2 or TRBV6-3 and TRBJ2-3, with D perhaps matching TRBD2 (6 bases). Germline values: CDR1 MNHEY, CDR2 SVGEGT. This CDR3 contains 18 residues. V was pared by 7 bases and J by 2 bases, with 25 bases between. The CDR3 DNA reads as TGTGCCAGCATCCCCGTGGCCTCGGCGGGGCTGTACACAGATACGCAGTATTTT. Its translation: CASIPVASAGLYTDTQYF.

This clonotype has just a few counts. V usage is TRBV29-1 and J usage is TRBJ2-2; D is perhaps TRBD1 or TRBD2 (5 bases each). Trimming took 5 bases from V and 1 from J, leaving 11 bases between them. CDR3 size: 14 residues. Germline V lookup: CDR1 SQVTM, CDR2 ANQGSEA. The CDR3 bases are TGCAGCGTTTTCGAGGGACGGAACACCGGGGAGCTGTTTTTT. It encodes CSVFEGRNTGELFF.